This section outlines one TCR beta chain sequence together with its context. This specimen belongs to a study of blood T cell repertoires in COVID-19. Study context: The analysed material was cDNA or gDNA that came from T cells, B-cell-depleted T cells, or PBMCs.

Assay used: immunoSEQ multiplex PCR; TCRdb lists only in-frame clones, some missing. The sample includes about 160,000 clones, 82% of them seen just once. Followed longitudinally, the Seattle patients had been enrolled during active infection. Germline loops: CDR1 DFQATT, CDR2 SNEGSKA (reference sequence). Trimming removed 4 bases at V and 6 bases at J, with 10 bases between. The CDR3 spans 11 residues. The chain combines TRBV20-1 with TRBJ2-7; D remains unclear. This TCR derives from a woman aged 40 to 49 with COVID-19, enrolled during active disease. The sample taken for sequencing was peripheral blood. In DNA form, the CDR3 reads TGCAGTGCTACCGACTTTGGCGAGCAGTACTTC. This gives the protein CSATDFGEQYF.